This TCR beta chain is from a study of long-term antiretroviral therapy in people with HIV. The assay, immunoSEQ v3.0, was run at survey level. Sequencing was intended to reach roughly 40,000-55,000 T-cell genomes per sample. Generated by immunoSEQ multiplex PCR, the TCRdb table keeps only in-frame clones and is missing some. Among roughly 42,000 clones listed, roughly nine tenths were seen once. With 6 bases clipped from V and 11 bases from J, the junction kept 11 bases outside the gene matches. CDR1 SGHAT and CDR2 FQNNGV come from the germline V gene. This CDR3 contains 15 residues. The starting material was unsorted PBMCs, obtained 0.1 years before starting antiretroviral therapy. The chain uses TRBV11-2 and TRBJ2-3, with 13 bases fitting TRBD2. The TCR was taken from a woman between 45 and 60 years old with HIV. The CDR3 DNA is TGTGCCAGCAGTCCGGATCGACTAGCGGGGGGAAGGCAGTATTTT. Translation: CASSPDRLAGGRQYF.